This note documents a single T cell receptor (beta chain) sequence. The antigen is undetermined. Produced via immunoSEQ multiplex PCR; TCRdb's table is partial and in-frame only. The data contain tens of thousands of clones, more than 85% of them singletons. These data belong to a study of siplizumab effects on memory and regulatory T cells. Study outcomes and limitations: Proliferating Tregs' suppressive function in siplizumab cultures went unconfirmed. Memory T cells appeared less diverse than naive cells, which seemed to contribute substantially to alloresponse.

The V end lost 2 bases, the J end lost 0 bases, and 8 bases lay between the germline ends. CDR1 and CDR2 (germline): MNHEY, SMNVEV (reference sequence). This CDR3 is built from 15 residues. Sequenced: CD8+ T cells sorted from blood. V is TRBV27 and J is TRBJ2-1; D may correspond to TRBD1 or TRBD2 (5 bases each). The sequence was collected from a human donor in good health. The CDR3 sequence: CASSLGGNSYNEQFF. The CDR3 DNA reads TGTGCCAGCAGTTTAGGGGGAAACTCCTACAATGAGCAGTTCTTC.